This TCR beta chain appears in the sequencing data of a study of T cell responses to AZD1222 COVID-19 vaccine. Study-wide background: Both about-4-week and about-12-week second-dose recipients were combined. Findings and caveats of the study: Spike-specific TCR depth and breadth grew after two AZD1222 doses. A mostly white British donor set with more females was recruited, and clonal diversity was possibly underestimated. As reported, nearly half of all spike-specific TCRs target variant regions that are unmutated.

Note on this clone: The antigen remains undetermined.

Assay used: immunoSEQ multiplex PCR; TCRdb lists only in-frame clones, some missing. The profile shows 90,000 to 140,000 clones, 88% of them singletons. The CDR3 is made up of 15 amino acids. Trimming removed 8 bases at V and 6 bases at J, with 19 bases between. Germline V gene data show CDR1 as SNHLY and CDR2 as FYNNEI. Sequencing used peripheral blood, obtained on day 0 of AZD1222 vaccination. This chain joins TRBV2 and TRBJ2-2; D is perhaps TRBD2 (5 bases). The receptor was derived from an adult in good health. This CDR3 reads CASGGGRGGAGELFF. The CDR3 DNA reads as TGTGCCAGCGGCGGAGGCAGAGGCGGCGCCGGGGAGCTGTTTTTT.